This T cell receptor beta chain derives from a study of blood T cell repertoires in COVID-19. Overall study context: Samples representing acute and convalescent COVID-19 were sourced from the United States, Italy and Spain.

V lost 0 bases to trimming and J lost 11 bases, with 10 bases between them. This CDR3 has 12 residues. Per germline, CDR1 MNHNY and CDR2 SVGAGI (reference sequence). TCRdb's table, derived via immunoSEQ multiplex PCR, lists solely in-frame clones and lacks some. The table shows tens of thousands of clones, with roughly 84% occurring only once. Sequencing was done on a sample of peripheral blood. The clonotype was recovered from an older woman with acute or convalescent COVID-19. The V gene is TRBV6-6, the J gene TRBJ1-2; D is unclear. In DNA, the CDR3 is TGTGCCAGCAGTTACTCGGGTAGGACTTACACCTTC. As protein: CASSYSGRTYTF.